Sequencing of this TCR beta chain was carried out in a study of blood T cell repertoires in COVID-19. Overall study: The samples span acute and convalescent COVID-19 from the United States, Italy and Spain. PBMCs, B-cell-depleted T cells, or T cells provided the cDNA or gDNA that made up the material.

This table comes from immunoSEQ multiplex PCR, and its TCRdb copy is limited to in-frame clones, with some not included. This table holds 50,000 or so clones, 86% found once. From germline, CDR1 is MNHEY and CDR2 SVGAGI. The CDR3 is made up of 15 amino acids. The V and J ends lost 2 bases and 4 bases, in that order; junction bases with no gene match: 6. The TCR sequence derives from a man in his sixties or seventies with acute or convalescent COVID-19. The specimen was peripheral blood. V and J are TRBV6-5 and TRBJ2-3; 7 bases are a match to TRBD2. CDR3 region: CASSYTGRSSDTQYF. The CDR3 DNA sequence: TGTGCCAGCAGTTACACCGGGAGGAGCTCAGATACGCAGTATTTT.